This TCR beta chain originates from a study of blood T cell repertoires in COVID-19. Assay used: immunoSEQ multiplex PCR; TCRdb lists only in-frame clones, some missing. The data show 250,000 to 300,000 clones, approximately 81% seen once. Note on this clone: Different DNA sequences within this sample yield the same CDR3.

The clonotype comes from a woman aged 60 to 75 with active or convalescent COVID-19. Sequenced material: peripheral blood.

The CDR3 DNA is TGTGCCAGCTCCCGACAGGGCTCCCAAGAGACCCAGTACTTC. This translates into CASSRQGSQETQYF. The V and J genes are TRBV18 and TRBJ2-5; 7 bases align to TRBD1. J lost 1 base, V lost 6 bases, and 5 bases had no gene match. In germline, CDR1 is KGHSH, CDR2 LQKENI. The CDR3 has 14 residues. The whole variable domain, remainder taken from reference TRBV18 and TRBJ2-5, is NAGVMQNPRHLVRRRGQEARLRCSPMKGHSHVYWYRQLPEEGLKFMVYLQKENIIDESGMPKERFSAEFPKEGPSILRIQQVVRGDSAAYFCASSRQGSQETQYFGPGTRLLVL.